Listed below are T cell receptor beta chains from one sample, sequenced in a study of T cell responses to AZD1222 COVID-19 vaccine. Method: immunoSEQ multiplex PCR; TCRdb's copy keeps in-frame clones and lacks some. The sample records around 85,000 clones, about 86% being singletons. Sequences were derived from peripheral blood, sampled on day 0 of AZD1222 vaccination. The receptors shown here come from an adult in good health. Both conserved end residues are part of each CDR3. D genes are given only for firm matches. Rows give clone size only sometimes, using once, few, many, or a class for an expanded clone.

V gene	D gene	clone size	J gene	CDR3 protein	CDR3 DNA
TRBV7-2	-	-	TRBJ2-7	CASSLGPGQDYEQYF	TGTGCCAGCAGCTTAGGACCCGGACAAGACTACGAGCAGTACTTC
TRBV5-3	TRBD2	-	TRBJ2-5	CARSGASGRLGALETQYF	TGTGCCAGAAGCGGGGCTAGCGGGAGGTTGGGGGCCTTGGAGACCCAGTACTTC
TRBV5-6	TRBD2	-	TRBJ2-7	CASSTGLAGDEQYF	TGTGCCAGCAGTACGGGACTAGCGGGGGACGAGCAGTACTTC
TRBV7-9	TRBD1	-	TRBJ1-2	CASSLLRDRDGYTF	TGTGCCAGCAGCTTGCTCCGGGACAGGGACGGCTACACCTTC
TRBV19	-	once	TRBJ2-5	CASSTGQQETQYF	TGTGCCAGTAGTACCGGGCAGCAAGAGACCCAGTACTTC
TRBV7-8	-	-	TRBJ1-5	CASSRTVNQPQHF	TGTGCCAGCAGCCGGACAGTAAATCAGCCCCAGCATTTT
TRBV7-9	TRBD1	-	TRBJ1-4	CASSRDRGEKLFF	TGTGCCAGCAGCCGGGACAGGGGGGAAAAACTGTTTTTT
TRBV7-8	-	-	TRBJ2-5	CASSLEGNF	TGTGCCAGCAGCTTAGAAGGGAACTTC
TRBV5-5	-	-	TRBJ2-7	CASSFNTYEQYF	TGTGCCAGCAGCTTTAACACTTACGAGCAGTACTTC
TRBV5-5	-	-	TRBJ2-6	CASSLYGGLSGANVLTF	TGTGCCAGCAGCTTATATGGGGGCCTCTCTGGGGCCAACGTCCTGACTTTC